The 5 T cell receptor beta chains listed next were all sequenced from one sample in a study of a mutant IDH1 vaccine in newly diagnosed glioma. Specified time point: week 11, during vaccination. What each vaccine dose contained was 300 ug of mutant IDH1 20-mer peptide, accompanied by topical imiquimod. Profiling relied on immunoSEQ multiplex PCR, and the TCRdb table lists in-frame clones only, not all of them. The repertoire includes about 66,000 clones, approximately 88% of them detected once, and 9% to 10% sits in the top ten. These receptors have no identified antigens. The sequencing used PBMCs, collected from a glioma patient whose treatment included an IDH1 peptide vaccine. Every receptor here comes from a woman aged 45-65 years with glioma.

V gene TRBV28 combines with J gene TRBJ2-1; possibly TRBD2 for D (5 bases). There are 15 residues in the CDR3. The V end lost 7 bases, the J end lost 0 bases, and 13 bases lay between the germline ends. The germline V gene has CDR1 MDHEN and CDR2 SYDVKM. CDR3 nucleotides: TGTGCCAGCAAAGGCGAGGGAGACTCCTACAATGAGCAGTTCTTC. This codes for CASKGEGDSYNEQFF.

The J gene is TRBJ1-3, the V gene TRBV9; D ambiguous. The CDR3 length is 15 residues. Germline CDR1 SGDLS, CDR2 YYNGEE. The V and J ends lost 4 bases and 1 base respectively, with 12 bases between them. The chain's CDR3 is CASSPNAASGNTIYF. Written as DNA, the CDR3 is TGTGCCAGCAGCCCCAATGCAGCATCTGGAAACACCATATATTTT.

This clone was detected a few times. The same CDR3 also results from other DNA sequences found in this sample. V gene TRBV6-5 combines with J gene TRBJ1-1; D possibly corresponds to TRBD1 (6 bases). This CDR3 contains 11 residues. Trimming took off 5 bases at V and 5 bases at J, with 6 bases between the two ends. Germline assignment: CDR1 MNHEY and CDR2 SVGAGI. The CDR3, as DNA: TGTGCCAGCAGTACAGGGACTGAAGCTTTCTTT. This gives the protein CASSTGTEAFF.

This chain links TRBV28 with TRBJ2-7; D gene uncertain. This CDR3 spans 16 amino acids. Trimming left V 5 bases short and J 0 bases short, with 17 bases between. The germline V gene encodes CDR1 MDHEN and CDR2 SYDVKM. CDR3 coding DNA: TGTGCCAGCAGTCCCCTAGGAGCGCGCAGCTCCTACGAGCAGTACTTC. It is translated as CASSPLGARSSYEQYF.

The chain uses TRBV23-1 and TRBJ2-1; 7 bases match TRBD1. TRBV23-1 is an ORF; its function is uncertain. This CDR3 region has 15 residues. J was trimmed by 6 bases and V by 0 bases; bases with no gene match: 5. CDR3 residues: CASSQSGPGGNEQFF. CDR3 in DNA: TGCGCCAGCAGTCAATCTGGCCCAGGGGGCAATGAGCAGTTCTTC.